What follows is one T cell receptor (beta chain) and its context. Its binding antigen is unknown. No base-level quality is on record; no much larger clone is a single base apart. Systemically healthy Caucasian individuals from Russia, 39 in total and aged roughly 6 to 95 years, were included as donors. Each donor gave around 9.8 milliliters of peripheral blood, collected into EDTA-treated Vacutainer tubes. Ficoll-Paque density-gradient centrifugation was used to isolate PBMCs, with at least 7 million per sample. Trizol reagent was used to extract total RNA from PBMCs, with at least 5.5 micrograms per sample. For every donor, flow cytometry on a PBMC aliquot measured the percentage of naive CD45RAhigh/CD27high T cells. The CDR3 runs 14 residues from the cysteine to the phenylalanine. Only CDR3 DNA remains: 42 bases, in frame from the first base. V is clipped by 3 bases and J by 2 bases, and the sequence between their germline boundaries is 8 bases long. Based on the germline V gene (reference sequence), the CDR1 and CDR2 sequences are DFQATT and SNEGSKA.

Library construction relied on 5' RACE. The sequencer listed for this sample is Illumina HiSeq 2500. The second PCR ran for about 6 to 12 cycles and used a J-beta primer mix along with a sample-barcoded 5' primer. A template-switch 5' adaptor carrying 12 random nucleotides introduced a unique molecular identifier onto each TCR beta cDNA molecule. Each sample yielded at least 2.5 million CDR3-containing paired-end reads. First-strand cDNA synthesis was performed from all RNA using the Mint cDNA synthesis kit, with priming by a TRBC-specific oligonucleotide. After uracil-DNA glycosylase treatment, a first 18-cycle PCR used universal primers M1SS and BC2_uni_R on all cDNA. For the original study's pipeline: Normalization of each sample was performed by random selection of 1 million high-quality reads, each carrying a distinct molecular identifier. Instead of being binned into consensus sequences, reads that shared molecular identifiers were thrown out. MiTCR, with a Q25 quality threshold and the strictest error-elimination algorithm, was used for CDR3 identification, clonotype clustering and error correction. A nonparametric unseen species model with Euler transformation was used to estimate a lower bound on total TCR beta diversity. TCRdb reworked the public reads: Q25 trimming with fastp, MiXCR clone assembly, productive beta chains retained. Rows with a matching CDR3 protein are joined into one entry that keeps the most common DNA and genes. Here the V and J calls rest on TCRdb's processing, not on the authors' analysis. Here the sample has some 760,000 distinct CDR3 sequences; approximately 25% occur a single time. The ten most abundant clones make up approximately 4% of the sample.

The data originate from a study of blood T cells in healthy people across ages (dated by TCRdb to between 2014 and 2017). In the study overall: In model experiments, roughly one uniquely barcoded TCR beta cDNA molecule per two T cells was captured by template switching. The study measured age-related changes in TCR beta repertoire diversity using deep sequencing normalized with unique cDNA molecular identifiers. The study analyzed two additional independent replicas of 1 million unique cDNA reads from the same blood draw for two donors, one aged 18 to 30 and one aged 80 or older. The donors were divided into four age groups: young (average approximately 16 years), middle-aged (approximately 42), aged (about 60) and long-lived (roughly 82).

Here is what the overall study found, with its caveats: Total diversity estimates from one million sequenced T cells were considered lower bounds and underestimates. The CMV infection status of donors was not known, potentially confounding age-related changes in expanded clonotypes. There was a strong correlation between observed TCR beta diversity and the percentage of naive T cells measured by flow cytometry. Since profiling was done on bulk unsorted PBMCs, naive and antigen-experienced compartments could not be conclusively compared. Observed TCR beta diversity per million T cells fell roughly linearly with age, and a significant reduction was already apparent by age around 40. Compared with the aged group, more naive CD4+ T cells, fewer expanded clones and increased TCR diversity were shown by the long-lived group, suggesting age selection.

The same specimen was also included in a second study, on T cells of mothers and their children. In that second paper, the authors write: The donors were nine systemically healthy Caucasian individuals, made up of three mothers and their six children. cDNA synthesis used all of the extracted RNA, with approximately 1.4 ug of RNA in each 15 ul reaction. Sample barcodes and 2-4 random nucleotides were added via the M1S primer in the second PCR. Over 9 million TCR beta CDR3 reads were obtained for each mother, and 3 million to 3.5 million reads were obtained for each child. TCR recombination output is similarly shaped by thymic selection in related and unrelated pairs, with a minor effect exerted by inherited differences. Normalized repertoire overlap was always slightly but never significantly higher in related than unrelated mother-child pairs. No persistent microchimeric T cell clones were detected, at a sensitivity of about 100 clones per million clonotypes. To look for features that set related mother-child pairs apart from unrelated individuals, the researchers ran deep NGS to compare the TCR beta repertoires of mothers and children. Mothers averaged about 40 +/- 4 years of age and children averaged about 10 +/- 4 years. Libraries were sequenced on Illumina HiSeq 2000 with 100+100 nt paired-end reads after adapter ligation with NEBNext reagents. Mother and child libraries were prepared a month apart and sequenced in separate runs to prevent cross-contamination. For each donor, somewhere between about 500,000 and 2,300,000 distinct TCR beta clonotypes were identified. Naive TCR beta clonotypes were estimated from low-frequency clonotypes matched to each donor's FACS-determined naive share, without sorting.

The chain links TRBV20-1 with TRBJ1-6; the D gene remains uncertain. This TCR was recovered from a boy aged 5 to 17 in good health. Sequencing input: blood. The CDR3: CSASELAYNSPLHF. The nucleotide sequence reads TGCAGTGCTAGCGAACTAGCCTATAATTCACCCCTCCACTTT.